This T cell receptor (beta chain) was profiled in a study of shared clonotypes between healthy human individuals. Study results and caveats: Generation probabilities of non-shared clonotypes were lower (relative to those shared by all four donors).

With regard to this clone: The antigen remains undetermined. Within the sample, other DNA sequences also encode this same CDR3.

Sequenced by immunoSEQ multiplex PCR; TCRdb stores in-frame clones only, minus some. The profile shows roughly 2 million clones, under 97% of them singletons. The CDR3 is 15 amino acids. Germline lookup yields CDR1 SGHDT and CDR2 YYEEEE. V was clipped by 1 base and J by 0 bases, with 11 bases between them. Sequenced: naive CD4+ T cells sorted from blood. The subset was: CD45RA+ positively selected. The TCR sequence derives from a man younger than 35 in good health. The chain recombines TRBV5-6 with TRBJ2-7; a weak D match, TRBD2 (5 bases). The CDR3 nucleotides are TGTGCCAGCAGCTTGCCGAGCGGCAGCTCCTACGAGCAGTACTTC. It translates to CASSLPSGSSYEQYF. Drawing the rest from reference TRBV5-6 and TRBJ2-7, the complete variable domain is DAGVTQSPTHLIKTRGQQVTLRCSPKSGHDTVSWYQQALGQGPQFIFQYYEEEERQRGNFPDRFSGHQFPNYSSELNVNALLLGDSALYLCASSLPSGSSYEQYFGPGTRLTVT.